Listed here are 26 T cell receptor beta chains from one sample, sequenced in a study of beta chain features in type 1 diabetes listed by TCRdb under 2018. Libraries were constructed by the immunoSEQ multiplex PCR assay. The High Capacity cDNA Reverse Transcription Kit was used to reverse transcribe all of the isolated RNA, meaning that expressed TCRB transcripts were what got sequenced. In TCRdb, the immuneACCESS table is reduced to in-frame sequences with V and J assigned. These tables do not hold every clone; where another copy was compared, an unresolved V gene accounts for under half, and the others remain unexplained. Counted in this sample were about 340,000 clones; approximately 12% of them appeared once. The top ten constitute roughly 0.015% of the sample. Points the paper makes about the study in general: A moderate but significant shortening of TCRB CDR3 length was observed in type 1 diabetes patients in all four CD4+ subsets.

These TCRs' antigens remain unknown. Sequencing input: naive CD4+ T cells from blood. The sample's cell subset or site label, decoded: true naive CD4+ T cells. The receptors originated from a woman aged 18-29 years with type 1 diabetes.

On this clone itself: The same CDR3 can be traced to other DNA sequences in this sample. The CDR3 DNA reads TGCGCCAGCAGCTTGGATCAGGGTACAGATACGCAGTATTTT. Encoded protein: CASSLDQGTDTQYF. This chain links TRBV5-1 with TRBJ2-3; D is perhaps TRBD1 (5 bases). CDR3 length: 14 residues. Looked up from germline, CDR1 is SGHRS and CDR2 is YFSETQ. Trimming took off 0 bases at V and 3 bases at J, with 8 bases between the two ends.

CDR3 sequence: CASSRTGYLVEKLFF. In DNA form, the CDR3 reads TGCGCCAGCAGCCGGACAGGGTATCTGGTTGAAAAACTGTTTTTT. The rearrangement uses TRBV4-3 and TRBJ1-4, with 8 bases lining up with TRBD1. The V segment lost 4 bases and the J segment 7 bases; nucleotides outside the gene matches: 8. The V gene's germline CDR1 is LGHNA and CDR2 YSLEER. The CDR3 contains 15 residues.

The CDR3 nucleotides read TGTGCCAGCAGCTTCGCGTCACGCGGGGGACCTGAAGCTTTCTTT. It yields the protein CASSFASRGGPEAFF. This chain connects TRBV11-2 to TRBJ1-1; perhaps TRBD1 as D (5 bases). The CDR3 sequence is 15 residues long. The germline CDR1 and CDR2 sequences are SGHAT and FQNNGV. Trimming stripped 3 bases from V and 6 bases from J, with 17 bases between.

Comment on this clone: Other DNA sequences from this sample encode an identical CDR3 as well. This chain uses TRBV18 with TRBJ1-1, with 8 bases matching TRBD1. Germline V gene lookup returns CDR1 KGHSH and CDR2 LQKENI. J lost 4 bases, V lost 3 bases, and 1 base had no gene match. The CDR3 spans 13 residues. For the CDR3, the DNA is TGTGCCAGCTCACCCGGACAGGGCACTGAAGCTTTCTTT. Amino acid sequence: CASSPGQGTEAFF. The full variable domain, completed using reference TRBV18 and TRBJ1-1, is NAGVMQNPRHLVRRRGQEARLRCSPMKGHSHVYWYRQLPEEGLKFMVYLQKENIIDESGMPKERFSAEFPKEGPSILRIQQVVRGDSAAYFCASSPGQGTEAFFGQGTRLTVV.

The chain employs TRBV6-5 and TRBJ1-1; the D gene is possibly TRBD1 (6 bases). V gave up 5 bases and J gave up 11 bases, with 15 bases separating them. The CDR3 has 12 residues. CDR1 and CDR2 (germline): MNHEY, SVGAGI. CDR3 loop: CASSRTGMVAFF. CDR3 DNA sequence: TGTGCCAGCAGTCGCACAGGGATGGTGGCTTTCTTT.

CDR3 DNA sequence: TGTGCCAGCAGTTACCAAATAGAGGAGACCCAGTACTTC. Translated, it gives CASSYQIEETQYF. This rearrangement joins TRBV6-5 to TRBJ2-5; the D is unclear. Trimming stripped 2 bases from V and 5 bases from J, with 9 bases between. This CDR3 comprises 13 residues. Germline loops: CDR1 MNHEY, CDR2 SVGAGI.

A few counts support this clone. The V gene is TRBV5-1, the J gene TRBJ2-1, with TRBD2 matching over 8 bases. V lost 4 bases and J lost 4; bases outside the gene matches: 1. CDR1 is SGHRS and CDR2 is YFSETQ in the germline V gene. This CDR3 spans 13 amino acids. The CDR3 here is CASSPGGYNEQFF. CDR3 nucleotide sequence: TGCGCCAGCAGCCCGGGGGGGTACAATGAGCAGTTCTTC.

Written as DNA, the CDR3 is TGTGCCACCAGCCCACAGGACAGGGGCGAGCAGTACGTC. This encodes CATSPQDRGEQYV. The gene calls are TRBV15 and TRBJ2-7, with 9 bases identical to TRBD1. V shed 5 bases and J 6 bases; nucleotides not matched to a gene: 5. The CDR3 runs 13 residues. The germline CDR1 and CDR2 sequences are LNHNV and YYDKDF (reference sequence).

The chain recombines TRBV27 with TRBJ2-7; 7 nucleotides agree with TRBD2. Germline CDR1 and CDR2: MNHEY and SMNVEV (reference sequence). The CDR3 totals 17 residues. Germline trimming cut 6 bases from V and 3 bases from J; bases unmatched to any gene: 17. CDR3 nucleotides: TGTGCCAGCAGCCGCCAAGCCGCCCCAGCGGGGATCTACGAGCAGTACTTC. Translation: CASSRQAAPAGIYEQYF.

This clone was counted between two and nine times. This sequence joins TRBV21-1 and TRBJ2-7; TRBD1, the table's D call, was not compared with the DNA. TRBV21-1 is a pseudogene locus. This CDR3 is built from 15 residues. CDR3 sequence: CASSKVITGSYEQYV. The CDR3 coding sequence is TGTGCCAGCAGCAAAGTGATTACAGGCTCCTACGAGCAGTACGTC.

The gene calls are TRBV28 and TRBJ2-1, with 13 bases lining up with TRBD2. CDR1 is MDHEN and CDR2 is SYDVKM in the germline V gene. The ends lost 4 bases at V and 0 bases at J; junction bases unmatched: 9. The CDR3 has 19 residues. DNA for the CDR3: TGTGCCAGCAGTTCCCCCCCGGGACTAGCGGGATCCTCCTACAATGAGCAGTTCTTC. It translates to CASSSPPGLAGSSYNEQFF.

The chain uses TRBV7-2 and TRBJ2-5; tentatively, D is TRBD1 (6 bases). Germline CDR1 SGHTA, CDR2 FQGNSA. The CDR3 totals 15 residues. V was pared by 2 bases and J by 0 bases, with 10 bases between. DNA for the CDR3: TGTGCCAGCAGCTTATCCGGACAGTACCAAGAGACCCAGTACTTC. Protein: CASSLSGQYQETQYF.

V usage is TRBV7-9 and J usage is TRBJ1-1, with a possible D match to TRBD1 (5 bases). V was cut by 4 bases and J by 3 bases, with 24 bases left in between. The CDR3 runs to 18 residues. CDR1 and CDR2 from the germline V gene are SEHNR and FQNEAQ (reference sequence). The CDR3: CASSSFPHDWRGDTEAFF. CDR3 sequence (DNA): TGTGCCAGCAGCTCATTCCCCCATGACTGGCGGGGGGACACTGAAGCTTTCTTT.

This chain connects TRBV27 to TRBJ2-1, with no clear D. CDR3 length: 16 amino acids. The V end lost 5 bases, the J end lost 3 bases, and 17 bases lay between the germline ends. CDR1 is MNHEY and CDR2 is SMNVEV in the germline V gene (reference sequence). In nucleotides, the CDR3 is TGTGCCAGCAGTAAACGACACTCAGACATCTACAATGAGCAGTTCTTC. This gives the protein CASSKRHSDIYNEQFF.

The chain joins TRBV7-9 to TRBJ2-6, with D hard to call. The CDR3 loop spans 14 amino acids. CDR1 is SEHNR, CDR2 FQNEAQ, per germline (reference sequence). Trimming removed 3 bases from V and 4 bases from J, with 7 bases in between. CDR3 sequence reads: CASSFGPGANVLTF. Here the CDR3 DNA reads TGTGCCAGCAGCTTTGGCCCCGGGGCCAACGTCCTGACTTTC.

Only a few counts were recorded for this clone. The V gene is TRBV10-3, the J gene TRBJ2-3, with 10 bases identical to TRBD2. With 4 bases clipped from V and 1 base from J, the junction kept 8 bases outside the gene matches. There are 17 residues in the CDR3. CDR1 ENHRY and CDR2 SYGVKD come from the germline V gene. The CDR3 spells CAISVNLAGVGTDTQYF. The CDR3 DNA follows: TGTGCCATCAGTGTCAACCTAGCGGGAGTGGGCACAGATACGCAGTATTTT.

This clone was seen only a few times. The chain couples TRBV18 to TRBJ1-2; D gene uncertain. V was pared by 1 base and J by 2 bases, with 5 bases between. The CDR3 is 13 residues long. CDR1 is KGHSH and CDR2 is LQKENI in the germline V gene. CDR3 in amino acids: CASSPRENYGYTF. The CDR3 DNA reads TGTGCCAGCTCACCACGGGAGAACTATGGCTACACCTTC.

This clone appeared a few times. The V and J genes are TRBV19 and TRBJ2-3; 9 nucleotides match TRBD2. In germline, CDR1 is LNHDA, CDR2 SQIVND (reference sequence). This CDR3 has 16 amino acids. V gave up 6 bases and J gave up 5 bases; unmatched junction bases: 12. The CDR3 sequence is CASSPVPGLALDTQYF. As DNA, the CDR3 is TGTGCCAGTAGCCCCGTTCCGGGACTAGCACTAGATACGCAGTATTTT.

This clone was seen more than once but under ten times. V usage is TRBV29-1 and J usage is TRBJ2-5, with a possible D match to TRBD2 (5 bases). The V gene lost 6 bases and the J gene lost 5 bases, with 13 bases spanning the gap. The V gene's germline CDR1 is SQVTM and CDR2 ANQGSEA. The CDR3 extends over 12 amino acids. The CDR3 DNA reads TGCAGCGTGCTAACTAGTTTCGAGACCCAGTACTTC. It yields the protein CSVLTSFETQYF.

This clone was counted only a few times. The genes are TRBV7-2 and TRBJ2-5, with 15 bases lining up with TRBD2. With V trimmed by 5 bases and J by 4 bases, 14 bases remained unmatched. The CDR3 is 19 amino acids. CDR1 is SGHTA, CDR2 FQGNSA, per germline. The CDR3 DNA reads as TGTGCCAGCAGCCGTCCGGGACTAGCGGGAGGATCAGGTGGAGAGACCCAGTACTTC. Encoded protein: CASSRPGLAGGSGGETQYF.

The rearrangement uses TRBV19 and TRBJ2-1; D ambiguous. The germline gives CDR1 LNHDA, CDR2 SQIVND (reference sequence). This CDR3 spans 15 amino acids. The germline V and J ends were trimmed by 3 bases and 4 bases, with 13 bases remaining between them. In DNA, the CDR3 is TGTGCCAGTAGTATCGACACGAGTCTTTACAATGAGCAGTTCTTC. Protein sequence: CASSIDTSLYNEQFF.

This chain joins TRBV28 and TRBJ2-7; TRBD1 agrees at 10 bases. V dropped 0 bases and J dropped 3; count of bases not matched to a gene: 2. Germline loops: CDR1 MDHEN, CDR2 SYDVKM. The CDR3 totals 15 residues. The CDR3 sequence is CASSLWGTGDYEQYF. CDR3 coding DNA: TGTGCCAGCAGTTTATGGGGGACAGGGGACTACGAGCAGTACTTC.

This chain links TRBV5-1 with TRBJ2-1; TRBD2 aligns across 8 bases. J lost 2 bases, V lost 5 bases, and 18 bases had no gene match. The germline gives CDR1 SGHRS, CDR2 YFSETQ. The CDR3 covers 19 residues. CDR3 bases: TGCGCCAGCAGAACCGGGACTAGTAGACCCAAGGCCACCTACAATGAGCAGTTCTTC. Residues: CASRTGTSRPKATYNEQFF.

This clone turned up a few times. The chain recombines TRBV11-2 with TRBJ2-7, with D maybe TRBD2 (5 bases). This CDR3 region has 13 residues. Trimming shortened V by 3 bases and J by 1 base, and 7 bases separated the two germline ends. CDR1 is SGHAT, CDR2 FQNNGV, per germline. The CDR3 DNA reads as TGTGCCAGCAGCTTCGGGGAATCCTACGAGCAGTACTTC. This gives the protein CASSFGESYEQYF. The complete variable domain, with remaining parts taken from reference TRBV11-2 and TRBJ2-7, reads EAGVAQSPRYKIIEKRQSVAFWCNPISGHATLYWYQQILGQGPKLLIQFQNNGVVDDSQLPKDRFSAERLKGVDSTLKIQPAKLEDSAVYLCASSFGESYEQYFGPGTRLTVT.

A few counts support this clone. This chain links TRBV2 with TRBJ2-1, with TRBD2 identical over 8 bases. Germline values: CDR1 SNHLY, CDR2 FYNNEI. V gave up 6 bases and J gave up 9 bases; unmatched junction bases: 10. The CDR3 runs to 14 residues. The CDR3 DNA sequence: TGTGCCAGCAGCGGGACTAGTGTTTACGCTGAGCAGTTCTTC. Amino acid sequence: CASSGTSVYAEQFF.

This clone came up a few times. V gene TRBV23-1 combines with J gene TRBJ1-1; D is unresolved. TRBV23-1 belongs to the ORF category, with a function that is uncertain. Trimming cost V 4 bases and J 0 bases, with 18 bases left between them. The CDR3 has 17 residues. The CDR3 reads CASSLKAPKTMNTEAFF. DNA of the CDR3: TGCGCCAGCAGTCTGAAAGCTCCAAAAACCATGAACACTGAAGCTTTCTTT.